This is a list of T cell receptor beta chains from one sample in a study of cytomegalovirus exposure and HLA in healthy donors. Assay used: immunoSEQ multiplex PCR; TCRdb lists only in-frame clones, some missing. This sample has 120,000 to 150,000 clones, with around 76% found just once. The sample comprised PBMCs. All receptors come from a man aged 18 to 30 in good health and CMV-seronegative. CDR3s include the opening cysteine and the closing phenylalanine or tryptophan. Fields, in order: J gene, clone size, V gene, D gene, CDR3 protein, CDR3 DNA. The D gene is left open where the match is weak. Only some rows state a clone size, as once, few, many or a class for expanded clones.

j_gene: TRBJ1-6
abundance: .
v_gene: TRBV10-2
d_gene: TRBD1
CDR3aa: CASLQRGTGNSPLHF
CDR3nt: TGCGCCAGCTTACAGAGGGGGACAGGTAATTCACCCCTCCACTTT

j_gene: TRBJ1-1
abundance: once
v_gene: TRBV6-5
d_gene: .
CDR3aa: CASSYGGGGEAFF
CDR3nt: TGTGCCAGCAGTTACGGGGGGGGCGGTGAAGCTTTCTTT

j_gene: TRBJ2-3
abundance: .
v_gene: TRBV27
d_gene: TRBD2
CDR3aa: CASSFDAGTSGGGTDTQYF
CDR3nt: TGTGCCAGCAGTTTTGACGCGGGCACTAGCGGGGGGGGGACAGATACGCAGTATTTT

j_gene: TRBJ2-6
abundance: .
v_gene: TRBV7-9
d_gene: TRBD1
CDR3aa: CASSFPRGTALSGANVLTF
CDR3nt: TGTGCCAGCAGCTTCCCAAGGGGGACAGCACTCTCTGGGGCCAACGTCCTGACTTTC

j_gene: TRBJ2-7
abundance: .
v_gene: TRBV5-4
d_gene: TRBD2
CDR3aa: CASSLLAGGYEQYF
CDR3nt: TGTGCCAGCAGCTTACTAGCGGGAGGCTACGAGCAGTACTTC

j_gene: TRBJ2-5
abundance: once
v_gene: TRBV2
d_gene: .
CDR3aa: CATLRTEFQETQYF
CDR3nt: TGTGCCACCCTCCGGACAGAGTTCCAAGAGACCCAGTACTTC

j_gene: TRBJ2-7
abundance: .
v_gene: TRBV11-2
d_gene: TRBD1
CDR3aa: CASSYQTGPTSEQYF
CDR3nt: TGTGCCAGCAGCTACCAGACAGGGCCAACCTCCGAGCAGTACTTC

j_gene: TRBJ2-7
abundance: few
v_gene: TRBV27
d_gene: .
CDR3aa: CASSLSGGYNPYEQYF
CDR3nt: TGTGCCAGCAGTTTATCGGGGGGATATAACCCCTACGAGCAGTACTTC

j_gene: TRBJ1-2
abundance: .
v_gene: TRBV30
d_gene: TRBD1
CDR3aa: CASSPRDRDGYTF
CDR3nt: TGTGCCTCTTCCCCCCGGGACAGGGATGGCTACACCTTC

j_gene: TRBJ1-2
abundance: few
v_gene: TRBV25-1
d_gene: .
CDR3aa: CASSGGGANPHGYTF
CDR3nt: TGTGCCAGCAGTGGTGGTGGGGCTAACCCTCATGGCTACACCTTC

j_gene: TRBJ1-1
abundance: .
v_gene: TRBV5-4
d_gene: .
CDR3aa: CASSLKGRGNTEAFF
CDR3nt: TGTGCCAGCAGCTTGAAGGGCAGGGGGAACACTGAAGCTTTCTTT

j_gene: TRBJ2-7
abundance: .
v_gene: TRBV4-1
d_gene: .
CDR3aa: CASSQRGSLYF
CDR3nt: TGCGCCAGCAGCCAAAGGGGGTCTTTGTACTTC

j_gene: TRBJ2-7
abundance: .
v_gene: TRBV6-5
d_gene: .
CDR3aa: CASSRDNYEQYF
CDR3nt: TGTGCCAGCAGCAGGGACAACTACGAGCAGTACTTC

j_gene: TRBJ1-4
abundance: once
v_gene: TRBV6-5
d_gene: .
CDR3aa: CASRRTNNEKLFF
CDR3nt: TGTGCCAGCAGACGGACAAACAATGAAAAACTGTTTTTT

j_gene: TRBJ2-5
abundance: .
v_gene: TRBV29-1
d_gene: .
CDR3aa: CSVERGIQETQYF
CDR3nt: TGCAGCGTTGAGAGAGGCATCCAAGAGACCCAGTACTTC

j_gene: TRBJ1-2
abundance: .
v_gene: TRBV9
d_gene: .
CDR3aa: CASSVSSAVRLGYTF
CDR3nt: TGTGCCAGCAGCGTATCGTCGGCAGTAAGACTTGGCTACACCTTC

j_gene: TRBJ2-3
abundance: .
v_gene: TRBV13
d_gene: TRBD2
CDR3aa: CASSKAGDGDTQYF
CDR3nt: TGTGCCAGCAGCAAAGCGGGGGACGGGGATACGCAGTATTTT

j_gene: TRBJ2-7
abundance: .
v_gene: TRBV7-3
d_gene: TRBD1
CDR3aa: CASSLRNLGQGSDEQYF
CDR3nt: TGTGCCAGCAGCTTACGCAATCTAGGACAGGGGAGCGACGAGCAGTACTTC

j_gene: TRBJ2-7
abundance: .
v_gene: TRBV5-1
d_gene: TRBD1
CDR3aa: CASSWGQGAGEQYF
CDR3nt: TGCGCCAGCAGCTGGGGACAGGGGGCGGGGGAGCAGTACTTC

j_gene: TRBJ2-1
abundance: .
v_gene: TRBV10-2
d_gene: TRBD2
CDR3aa: CASSGLAGGYEQFF
CDR3nt: TGCGCCAGCAGCGGACTAGCGGGAGGGTATGAGCAGTTCTTC

j_gene: TRBJ1-6
abundance: once
v_gene: TRBV7-9
d_gene: .
CDR3aa: CASSVLSYNSPLHF
CDR3nt: TGTGCCAGCAGTGTCCTCTCCTATAATTCACCCCTCCACTTT

j_gene: TRBJ2-3
abundance: .
v_gene: TRBV30
d_gene: .
CDR3aa: CAWSPNEASSSTDTQYF
CDR3nt: TGTGCCTGGAGCCCAAATGAGGCGAGCTCTAGCACAGATACGCAGTATTTT

j_gene: TRBJ1-2
abundance: .
v_gene: TRBV28
d_gene: .
CDR3aa: CASSPTPRGGPYGYTF
CDR3nt: TGTGCCAGCAGTCCCACCCCCCGGGGAGGACCCTATGGCTACACCTTC

j_gene: TRBJ2-7
abundance: .
v_gene: TRBV5-8
d_gene: .
CDR3aa: CASSLGSGSHYEQYF
CDR3nt: TGTGCCAGCAGCTTGGGGTCGGGATCCCACTACGAGCAGTACTTC

j_gene: TRBJ1-4
abundance: .
v_gene: TRBV5-1
d_gene: TRBD1
CDR3aa: CASSLGDRVATNEKLFF
CDR3nt: TGCGCCAGCAGCTTGGGGGACAGGGTCGCAACTAATGAAAAACTGTTTTTT

j_gene: TRBJ2-5
abundance: .
v_gene: TRBV5-4
d_gene: .
CDR3aa: CASSLELSSETQYF
CDR3nt: TGTGCCAGCAGCTTGGAACTTAGCTCCGAGACCCAGTACTTC

j_gene: TRBJ2-7
abundance: few
v_gene: TRBV6-5
d_gene: .
CDR3aa: CASSFRAYYEQYF
CDR3nt: TGTGCCAGCAGTTTTAGAGCGTACTACGAGCAGTACTTC

j_gene: TRBJ2-1
abundance: .
v_gene: TRBV29-1
d_gene: TRBD1
CDR3aa: CSVETNHYRGRSYNEQFF
CDR3nt: TGCAGCGTTGAAACCAACCATTACAGGGGCCGATCCTACAATGAGCAGTTCTTC

j_gene: TRBJ2-1
abundance: .
v_gene: TRBV6-6
d_gene: .
CDR3aa: CASSYSGLAGEQFF
CDR3nt: TGTGCCAGCAGTTACTCGGGGTTGGCGGGTGAGCAGTTCTTC

j_gene: TRBJ2-7
abundance: .
v_gene: TRBV5-1
d_gene: TRBD2
CDR3aa: CASSLSGGSSYEQYF
CDR3nt: TGCGCCAGCAGCTTGAGCGGGGGGAGCTCCTACGAGCAGTACTTC

j_gene: TRBJ1-2
abundance: few
v_gene: TRBV7-6
d_gene: TRBD1
CDR3aa: CASSAHRGRHGYTF
CDR3nt: TGTGCCAGCAGCGCACACAGGGGCAGACATGGCTACACCTTC

j_gene: TRBJ2-3
abundance: .
v_gene: TRBV7-3
d_gene: TRBD2
CDR3aa: CASSASGKADTQYF
CDR3nt: TGTGCCAGCTCGGCTAGCGGGAAGGCAGATACGCAGTATTTT

j_gene: TRBJ2-7
abundance: .
v_gene: TRBV28
d_gene: .
CDR3aa: CASSLPVQGKLDF
CDR3nt: TGTGCCAGCAGTTTACCGGTCCAGGGGAAGTTGGATTTC

j_gene: TRBJ2-7
abundance: .
v_gene: TRBV11-2
d_gene: .
CDR3aa: CASSLGGLEQYF
CDR3nt: TGTGCCAGCAGCTTAGGGGGCCTGGAACAGTACTTC

j_gene: TRBJ2-7
abundance: few
v_gene: TRBV5-1
d_gene: TRBD2
CDR3aa: CASSLVVSDWTSGLLYEQYF
CDR3nt: TGCGCCAGCAGCTTGGTAGTTTCTGATTGGACTAGCGGCCTCCTTTACGAGCAGTACTTC

j_gene: TRBJ1-2
abundance: .
v_gene: TRBV28
d_gene: TRBD1
CDR3aa: CASSLSGTGGNYGYTF
CDR3nt: TGTGCCAGCAGTTTATCCGGGACAGGGGGGAACTATGGCTACACCTTC

j_gene: TRBJ1-3
abundance: .
v_gene: TRBV30
d_gene: .
CDR3aa: CAWSEPINWASGNTIYF
CDR3nt: TGTGCCTGGAGCGAACCTATAAACTGGGCCTCTGGAAACACCATATATTTT

j_gene: TRBJ2-1
abundance: few
v_gene: TRBV2
d_gene: TRBD2
CDR3aa: CASLTSGGDNEQFF
CDR3nt: TGTGCCAGCCTAACTAGCGGGGGGGACAATGAGCAGTTCTTC

j_gene: TRBJ2-7
abundance: few
v_gene: TRBV14
d_gene: TRBD2
CDR3aa: CASSQDEREGPYEQYF
CDR3nt: TGTGCCAGCAGCCAAGATGAGCGGGAGGGGCCCTACGAGCAGTACTTC

j_gene: TRBJ1-5
abundance: .
v_gene: TRBV28
d_gene: .
CDR3aa: CASSRNQPQHF
CDR3nt: TGTGCCAGCAGTCGTAATCAGCCCCAGCATTTT

j_gene: TRBJ2-5
abundance: .
v_gene: TRBV6-1
d_gene: TRBD2
CDR3aa: CASSELAGIQETQYF
CDR3nt: TGTGCCAGCAGTGAGCTAGCGGGGATCCAAGAGACCCAGTACTTC

j_gene: TRBJ2-1
abundance: .
v_gene: TRBV23-1
d_gene: .
CDR3aa: CASSPTGRDEQFF
CDR3nt: TGCGCCAGCAGTCCTACAGGGAGGGATGAGCAGTTCTTC